The clone carrying this T cell receptor (beta chain) was detected only a few times. What it binds is not known. The junction and the germline gene differ at one end; a read error may be behind it. Regarding time point: sample taken at primary tumor resection. This CDR3 contains 14 residues. This entry is derived from a study of spatial heterogeneity in lung cancer. The study's findings and limits: Intratumoral expanded alpha and beta TCR counts were found to track tumor mutation counts.

One entry per CDR3 protein results from TCRdb running MiXCR on the 5' RACE reads. The sample contains about 3,800 distinct CDR3 sequences, roughly 33% of which appear only once. This sample comprised lung tumor tissue, obtained at surgery. The sequence was collected from a male donor with early-stage non-small cell lung cancer. The V gene is TRBV12-3 or TRBV12-4, the J gene TRBJ2-1; 7 bases align to TRBD2. The CDR3 DNA follows: TGTGCCAGCAGCTTAGGGAGGGCCGAGAATGAGCAGTTCTTC. Translation gives CASSLGRAENEQFF.